This entry lists 21 T cell receptor beta chains sequenced from one sample in a study of T cell responses to AZD1222 COVID-19 vaccine. The repertoire was sequenced with immunoSEQ multiplex PCR; TCRdb's copy has only in-frame clones and lacks some. In the table there are some 62,000 clones, approximately 83% of which are singletons. Sequenced material: peripheral blood, taken on day 0 of AZD1222 vaccination. Every receptor here comes from an adult in good health.

In this sample, this clone turned up once. The chain joins TRBV25-1 to TRBJ1-2; 8 bases are shared with TRBD1. Germline V lookup: CDR1 MGHDK, CDR2 SYGVNS. V lost 3 bases and J lost 7; bases outside the gene matches: 7. The CDR3 totals 14 residues. In DNA form, the CDR3 reads TGTGCCAGCAGTGATTACCCGGGACAGGTTGGCTACACCTTC. It yields the protein CASSDYPGQVGYTF.

The rearrangement joins TRBV10-1 to TRBJ1-4; tentative D call: TRBD1 (5 bases). Germline lookup yields CDR1 WNHNN and CDR2 SYGVQD (reference sequence). V was clipped by 5 bases and J by 0 bases, with 19 bases between them. There are 18 residues in the CDR3. The CDR3: CASSWFAREGATNEKLFF. CDR3 in DNA: TGCGCCAGCAGTTGGTTCGCCAGGGAAGGGGCAACTAATGAAAAACTGTTTTTT.

The chain links TRBV5-4 to TRBJ1-2, with a tentative D call TRBD1 (5 bases). The CDR3 is made up of 14 amino acids. V dropped 2 bases and J dropped 4 bases, with 12 bases sitting between them. CDR1 and CDR2 (germline): SGHNT, YYREEE (reference sequence). The CDR3 DNA sequence: TGTGCCAGCAGCTTATCCGGGGGGAGCTATGGCTACACCTTC. Protein sequence: CASSLSGGSYGYTF. Looking up the rest from reference TRBV5-4 and TRBJ1-2 gives the full variable domain: ETGVTQSPTHLIKTRGQQVTLRCSSQSGHNTVSWYQQALGQGPQFIFQYYREEENGRGNFPPRFSGLQFPNYSSELNVNALELDDSALYLCASSLSGGSYGYTFGSGTRLTVV.

A single count supports this clone. CDR3 in DNA: TGTGCCAGCAGCTTAGGGGGACTAGCGGGGTCGACTTACAATGAGCAGTTCTTC. This translates into CASSLGGLAGSTYNEQFF. The chain links TRBV7-2 to TRBJ2-1; 13 nucleotides agree with TRBD2. This CDR3 has 18 residues. After removal of 1 base from V and 4 bases from J, the junction contained 7 bases not matched to a gene. Per germline, CDR1 SGHTA and CDR2 FQGNSA.

The chain carries TRBV12-3 or TRBV12-4 and TRBJ1-6; no clear D gene. The length of the CDR3 is 12 residues. V was shortened by 6 bases and J by 10 bases, with 10 bases between the two germline ends. CDR3 DNA sequence: TGTGCCAGCAGACCTCCCGGGTCACCCCTCCACTTT. The encoded protein is CASRPPGSPLHF.

This clone was recorded a few times. The gene calls are TRBV7-9 and TRBJ2-1; perhaps TRBD1 as D (5 bases). The V gene's germline CDR1 is SEHNR and CDR2 FQNEAQ (reference sequence). This CDR3 spans 14 amino acids. Trimming shortened V by 1 base and J by 5 bases, and 9 bases separated the two germline ends. The CDR3 region has the DNA TGTGCCAGCAGCTTAGTAAAGGGGCACAATGAGCAGTTCTTC. It yields the protein CASSLVKGHNEQFF.

The chain carries TRBV11-2 and TRBJ2-7, with D possibly TRBD2 on 6 matching bases. With 5 bases removed from V and 3 bases from J, the gap between germline ends came to 14 bases. This CDR3 is built from 14 residues. Germline V CDR1 and CDR2: SGHAT, FQNNGV. CDR3 protein: CASSPGDRNYEQYF. CDR3 sequence (DNA): TGTGCCAGCAGCCCGGGGGACCGGAACTACGAGCAGTACTTC.

J is TRBJ1-3 and V is TRBV6-5, with D perhaps matching TRBD1 (6 bases). Per the germline V gene, CDR1 is MNHEY and CDR2 is SVGAGI. The CDR3 runs 14 residues. Trimming pared 10 bases from V and 4 bases from J, leaving 17 bases between. In DNA, the CDR3 is TGTGCCACTCGTACCGGACAGTTAGGAAACACCATATATTTT. Its protein is CATRTGQLGNTIYF.

The chain carries TRBV20-1 and TRBJ2-1; D is undetermined. The length of the CDR3 is 11 residues. The V and J ends lost 6 bases and 9 bases respectively, with 12 bases between them. Germline V gene sequence: CDR1 DFQATT, CDR2 SNEGSKA (reference sequence). CDR3 region: CSAHAVGEQFF. The DNA for the CDR3 is TGCAGTGCCCATGCAGTGGGTGAGCAGTTCTTC.

This clone was seen just once. The chain carries TRBV7-6 and TRBJ2-7; the D gene is possibly TRBD2 (7 bases). Trimming took off 2 bases at V and 3 bases at J, with 17 bases between the two ends. Germline V gene sequence: CDR1 SGHVS, CDR2 FNYEAQ. This CDR3 spans 16 amino acids. The CDR3 is CASSLSMRGGDYEQYF. The DNA for the CDR3 is TGTGCCAGCAGCTTAAGTATGAGGGGGGGCGACTACGAGCAGTACTTC.

The gene calls are TRBV5-1 and TRBJ2-1; D possibly uses TRBD1 or TRBD2 (5 bases each). The V gene lost 0 bases and the J gene lost 8 bases, with 9 bases spanning the gap. CDR3 length: 13 residues. Germline V CDR1 and CDR2: SGHRS, YFSETQ. The CDR3 DNA is TGCGCCAGCAGCTTGGATCGGGGCCATGAGCAGTTCTTC. Residues: CASSLDRGHEQFF.

The V gene is TRBV29-1, the J gene TRBJ1-6; D remains ambiguous. The CDR3 consists of 13 residues. Germline values: CDR1 SQVTM, CDR2 ANQGSEA. Trimming took off 0 bases at V and 10 bases at J, with 10 bases between the two ends. For the CDR3, the DNA is TGCAGCGTTGAAGATCAGCCGGGATCACCCCTCCACTTT. Its protein product is CSVEDQPGSPLHF.

A word on this clone: The sample holds other DNA sequences that translate to the same CDR3. This chain links TRBV5-4 with TRBJ2-3, with D unclear. V gave up 0 bases and J gave up 6 bases, with 5 bases separating them. Germline V lookup: CDR1 SGHNT, CDR2 YYREEE (reference sequence). The length of the CDR3 is 12 residues. In DNA form, the CDR3 reads TGTGCCAGCAGCTTGGAGGCGGATACGCAGTATTTT. The encoded protein is CASSLEADTQYF. Looking up the rest from reference TRBV5-4 and TRBJ2-3 gives the full variable domain: ETGVTQSPTHLIKTRGQQVTLRCSSQSGHNTVSWYQQALGQGPQFIFQYYREEENGRGNFPPRFSGLQFPNYSSELNVNALELDDSALYLCASSLEADTQYFGPGTRLTVL.

The rearrangement links TRBV19 to TRBJ1-5; D is perhaps TRBD1 (5 bases). The ends were cut back, 6 bases at V and 0 bases at J, with 12 bases in the middle. CDR1 is LNHDA and CDR2 is SQIVND in the germline V gene (reference sequence). The CDR3 spans 15 residues. The CDR3 reads CASRDQGYSNQPQHF. CDR3 nucleotide sequence: TGTGCCAGTAGGGACCAGGGCTATAGCAATCAGCCCCAGCATTTT.

This clone occurred a few times. The rearrangement links TRBV5-1 to TRBJ2-2, with no clear D. This CDR3 spans 14 amino acids. Germline CDR1 reads SGHRS; CDR2 reads YFSETQ. Trimming took 0 bases from V and 4 from J, leaving 7 bases between them. The CDR3: CASSLGEITGELFF. The CDR3, as DNA: TGCGCCAGCAGCTTGGGAGAGATCACCGGGGAGCTGTTTTTT.

The V gene is TRBV7-2, the J gene TRBJ2-7; D could derive from TRBD1 or TRBD2 (5 bases each). The CDR3 sequence is 15 residues long. Trimming removed 4 bases at V and 0 bases at J, with 13 bases between. Germline V CDR1 and CDR2: SGHTA, FQGNSA. The CDR3, as DNA: TGTGCCAGCAGCTCTGGGGGACGGAGCTCCTACGAGCAGTACTTC. Translated: CASSSGGRSSYEQYF.

J is TRBJ2-3 and V is TRBV30; D remains unclear. The length of the CDR3 is 12 residues. CDR1 and CDR2 from the germline V gene are GTSNPN and SVGIG (reference sequence). Between the trimmed V and J ends, which lost 6 bases and 11 bases, there was a span of 18 bases. DNA of the CDR3: TGTGCCTGTGGGCAGGCGGCGAGTGGGCAGTATTTT. This gives the protein CACGQAASGQYF.

This clone was seen only once. The chain joins TRBV24-1 to TRBJ2-2; 8 bases align to TRBD1. The CDR3 loop spans 16 amino acids. The trim removed 5 bases at V and 3 bases at J, leaving 7 bases unmatched. Germline V lookup: CDR1 KGHDR, CDR2 SFDVKD. The CDR3 loop reads CATSGGQGTYTGELFF. CDR3 nucleotide sequence: TGTGCCACCAGTGGTGGACAGGGAACCTACACCGGGGAGCTGTTTTTT.

CDR3 coding DNA: TGTGCCAGCAGCACCGGGACTAGCGGGGGAGTCACAGATACGCAGTATTTT. It is translated as CASSTGTSGGVTDTQYF. The gene calls are TRBV9 and TRBJ2-3; 14 bases line up with TRBD2. This CDR3 has 17 residues. V trimming: 4 bases; J trimming: 2 bases; junction bases outside the gene matches: 6. Germline values: CDR1 SGDLS, CDR2 YYNGEE.

V is TRBV20-1 and J is TRBJ2-3; possibly TRBD2 for D (6 bases). CDR3 length equals 11 residues. V lost 8 bases and J lost 6, with 12 bases in between. The germline CDR1 and CDR2 sequences are DFQATT and SNEGSKA (reference sequence). The CDR3 spells CSPWGGDTQYF. CDR3 nucleotide sequence: TGCAGTCCTTGGGGAGGCGATACGCAGTATTTT.

J is TRBJ1-1 and V is TRBV7-9; D might be TRBD1 (6 bases). Trimming stripped 5 bases from V and 4 bases from J, with 20 bases between. The CDR3 runs 16 residues. The germline CDR1 and CDR2 sequences are SEHNR and FQNEAQ (reference sequence). The CDR3 nucleotides are TGTGCCAGCAGCCAAGGGCCAGGGGCGGGTTTCACTGAAGCTTTCTTT. It yields the protein CASSQGPGAGFTEAFF.